The subject of this entry is one T cell receptor beta chain. Its antigen remains unidentified. This sample was included in a study of OX40 agonist ivuxolimab in advanced cancers. For the study at large: Patients took ivuxolimab, an agonistic anti-OX40 (CD134) antibody. Patients achieving partial responses numbered three: one hepatocellular carcinoma case and two cutaneous melanoma cases. Study conclusions and caveats: The study observed clonal expansion of CD4+ and CD8+ blood T cells by week 6 at 0.1 to 3.0 mg/kg.

The table came from immunoSEQ multiplex PCR; TCRdb's copy has only in-frame clones and leaves some out. The top ten hold roughly 0.8% of the sample, which has 100,000 to 150,000 clones, 92% seen once. V lost 0 bases and J 0 bases, leaving 8 bases between the germline ends. Germline V gene lookup returns CDR1 MNHEY and CDR2 SVGAGI. There are 15 residues in the CDR3. This receptor was obtained from an adult with an advanced solid tumor such as melanoma, head and neck, liver or kidney cancer. Specimen: CD4+ or CD8+ T cells sorted from blood, collected in a trial of the OX40 agonist ivuxolimab. This chain joins TRBV6-5 and TRBJ1-1; no reliable D call. CDR3 residues: CASSYSADMNTEAFF. CDR3 bases: TGTGCCAGCAGTTACTCCGCAGATATGAACACTGAAGCTTTCTTT.